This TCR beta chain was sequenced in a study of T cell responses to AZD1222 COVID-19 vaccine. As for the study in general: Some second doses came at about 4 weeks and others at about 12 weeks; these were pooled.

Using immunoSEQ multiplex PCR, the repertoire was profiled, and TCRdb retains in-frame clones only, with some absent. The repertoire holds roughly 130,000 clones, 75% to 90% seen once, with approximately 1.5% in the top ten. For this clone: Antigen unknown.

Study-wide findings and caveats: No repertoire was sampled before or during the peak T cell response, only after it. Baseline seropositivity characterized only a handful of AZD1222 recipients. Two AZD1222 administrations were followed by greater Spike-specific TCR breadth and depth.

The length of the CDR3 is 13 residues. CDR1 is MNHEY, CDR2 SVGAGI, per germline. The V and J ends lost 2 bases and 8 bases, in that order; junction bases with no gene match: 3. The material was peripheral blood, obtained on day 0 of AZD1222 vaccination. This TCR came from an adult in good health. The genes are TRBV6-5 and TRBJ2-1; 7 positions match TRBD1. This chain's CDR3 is CASSYITGDEQFF. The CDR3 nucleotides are TGTGCCAGCAGTTACATAACAGGGGATGAGCAGTTCTTC.